What follows are 2 T cell receptor beta chains derived from one specimen sequenced in a study of T cells in Graves' hyperthyroidism and ophthalmopathy. TCR beta CDR3 region amplification was performed from RNA transcripts. The HTBI primer set drove a first-round RT-PCR of the TCR CDR3. TCRdb redid the calling of the multiplex PCR reads with MiXCR, one entry per CDR3 protein. This sample has approximately 360,000 distinct CDR3 sequences, with 25% found just once. The sample comprised blood. These TCRs come from a man aged 50 to 59 with Graves' hyperthyroidism.

This rearrangement joins TRBV9 to TRBJ2-2, with TRBD1 identical over 7 bases. The CDR3 spans 17 residues. Germline-derived CDR1 and CDR2 are SGDLS and YYNGEE. V was pared by 0 bases and J by 0 bases, with 5 bases of the junction left unmatched. Here the CDR3 reads CASSVAGGQSNTGELFF. The CDR3 DNA reads TGTGCCAGCAGCGTAGCTGGGGGACAGTCGAACACCGGGGAGCTGTTTTTT.

Only a few counts were recorded for this clonotype. V usage is TRBV28 and J usage is TRBJ1-4, with 10 bases that match TRBD1. V was clipped by 8 bases and J by 7 bases; unmatched bases: 7. The CDR3 is 14 residues long. The germline gives CDR1 MDHEN, CDR2 SYDVKM. In DNA, the CDR3 is TGTGCCAGCGGACAGGGGGGGGCGCTTGAAAAACTGTTTTTT. This translates into CASGQGGALEKLFF.